This is a list of T cell receptor beta chains from one sample in a study of blood T cell repertoires in COVID-19. The table came from immunoSEQ multiplex PCR; TCRdb's copy has only in-frame clones and leaves some out. The sample lists tens of thousands of clones, approximately 89% occurring once. The sequencing input was peripheral blood. These receptors came from a human donor in a cohort sampled during active COVID-19. CDR3s include the opening cysteine and the closing phenylalanine or tryptophan. The order of the fields is D gene, J gene, V gene, clone size, CDR3 DNA, CDR3 protein. D genes are given only for firm matches. A clone size is listed for some rows: how often the clone was seen (once, few, many), or a class if it is expanded.

>.|TRBJ2-1|TRBV5-1|.
TGCGCCAGCAGCCCCCTCGACAGTACCTACAATGAGCAGTTCTTC
CASSPLDSTYNEQFF
>.|TRBJ2-1|TRBV4-2|.
TGTGCCAGCAGCCAAGAGAGGCTAGCTGTTGAGCAGTTCTTC
CASSQERLAVEQFF
>TRBD2|TRBJ2-3|TRBV5-1|.
TGCGCCAGCAGCTTGGAAATGGTGGGGAGCGGGGGACCCACAGATACGCAGTATTTT
CASSLEMVGSGGPTDTQYF
>.|TRBJ2-5|TRBV11-2|.
TGTGCCAGCAGCTTAGCTAGAGAGACCCAGTACTTC
CASSLARETQYF
>.|TRBJ1-5|TRBV23-1|.
TGCGCCAGCAGTCAGGAGGAGTCAGGACCTCCGAGCAATCAGCCCCAGCATTTT
CASSQEESGPPSNQPQHF
>.|TRBJ2-3|TRBV25-1|.
TGTGCCAGCAGTGAAGACTTGTCTTATCCCACCAATACGCAGTATTTT
CASSEDLSYPTNTQYF
>TRBD2|TRBJ2-1|TRBV5-1|.
TGCGCCAGCAGCTTACTAGCGGGGGGGCCGAATGAGCAGTTCTTC
CASSLLAGGPNEQFF
>TRBD1|TRBJ2-6|TRBV20-1|.
TGCAGTGCTAGTCCTTATCAGGGGGCTCCCAGCTCTGGGGCCAACGTCCTGACTTTC
CSASPYQGAPSSGANVLTF
>TRBD2|TRBJ2-3|TRBV7-2|few
TGTGCCAGCAGCGCCCGGACTAGCAGGACGCAGTATTTT
CASSARTSRTQYF
>TRBD1|TRBJ1-5|TRBV28|once
TGTGCCAGCAGCCATAAACCCTGGACAGGCCTCGGAGATAGCAATCAGCCCCAGCATTTT
CASSHKPWTGLGDSNQPQHF
>.|TRBJ1-1|TRBV15|.
TGTGCCACCAGCCGTGTGGGGCCCCTGACGAACGCTGAAGCTTTCTTT
CATSRVGPLTNAEAFF
>.|TRBJ1-1|TRBV20-1|.
TGCAGTGCTAGTATGATTGGGACACCTAAGAACACTGAAGCTTTCTTT
CSASMIGTPKNTEAFF
>.|TRBJ1-4|TRBV4-2|.
TGTGCCAGCAGCCAAGGCAGGGGTGGTGAAAAACTGTTTTTT
CASSQGRGGEKLFF
>.|TRBJ2-7|TRBV4-2|.
TGTGCCAGCAGCCAGGCGGGACTCTCCTACGAGCAGTACTTC
CASSQAGLSYEQYF
>.|TRBJ2-7|TRBV2|.
TGTGCCAGACGAGGTGGCAGAGGCGAGCAGTACTTC
CARRGGRGEQYF
>TRBD1|TRBJ2-3|TRBV11-3|.
TGTGCCAGCAGCTTAGCGGGGGCAGGGGGCTTGGATACGCAGTATTTT
CASSLAGAGGLDTQYF
>.|TRBJ2-2|TRBV7-9|few
TGTGCCAGCAGCCCCGACAGAAACACCGGGGAGCTGTTTTTT
CASSPDRNTGELFF
>.|TRBJ2-1|TRBV5-1|.
TGCGCCAGCAGCGTGAAGGAGCCAGAGAATGAGCAGTTCTTC
CASSVKEPENEQFF
>.|TRBJ1-4|TRBV18|.
TGTGCCAGCTCCGAGCTTTCCGGGAACTACAATGAAAAACTGTTTTTT
CASSELSGNYNEKLFF
>.|TRBJ1-4|TRBV6-4|.
TGTGCCAGTCTACTAGGTAGTGAAAAACTGTTTTTT
CASLLGSEKLFF
>TRBD1|TRBJ1-3|TRBV18|.
TGTGCCAGCTCACCGGGACAGAGTAACTCTGGAAACACCATATATTTT
CASSPGQSNSGNTIYF
>TRBD2|TRBJ2-1|TRBV7-2|.
TGTGCCAGCAGCTTCGGACTAGCGGGGGGGTACGAGCAGTTCTTC
CASSFGLAGGYEQFF
>.|TRBJ1-5|TRBV19|.
TGTGCCAGTAGTACGGAGTTGGCGGAGCCCCAGCATTTT
CASSTELAEPQHF
>TRBD2|TRBJ2-1|TRBV6-6|.
TGTGCCAGCGGGCGGGAGTCTAGCAATGAGCAGTTCTTC
CASGRESSNEQFF
>.|TRBJ2-3|TRBV7-9|once
TGTGCCAGCACAGGTCAGGGTGACACAGATACGCAGTATTTT
CASTGQGDTDTQYF
>.|TRBJ1-6|TRBV30|.
TGTGCCTGGATCCCCGCAGGGTACGGTAATTCACCCCTCCACTTT
CAWIPAGYGNSPLHF
>.|TRBJ2-3|TRBV7-2|.
TGTGCCAGCAGCGCGGGAGATACGCAGTATTTT
CASSAGDTQYF